This T cell receptor (beta chain) was retrieved from a study of cytomegalovirus exposure and HLA in healthy donors. At the level of the study: Sequencing of 150 million to 200 million T cells in an earlier analysis found around 120 million unique TCR beta sequences.

Trimming removed 3 bases from V and 5 bases from J; junction bases left unmatched: 2. The CDR3 runs to 13 residues. CDR1 and CDR2 (germline): MNHEY, SMNVEV (reference sequence). Study results and caveats: Presence/absence analyses treated sequencing depth as roughly uniform across donors. In a later analysis, HLA-associated TCR beta chains were more clonally expanded than equally common others.

PCR involved 60 Vbeta and 13 Jbeta primers. Under the authors' procedure: As a later analysis found, there were around 86 million unique TCR beta chains, of which some 10 million were shared. Data came from immunoSEQ multiplex PCR; TCRdb stores just in-frame clones and leaves some out. The D gene and trimming were derived from the DNA, and the V and J assignments and clone size from that table. The sample consists of about 83,000 clones, less than 85% of them appearing once. On this clone: What it binds is not known.

The rearrangement links TRBV27 to TRBJ1-2; 8 bases line up with TRBD1. Sequenced: PBMCs. This TCR came from a man between 60 and 75 years old in good health and CMV-seronegative. DNA of the CDR3: TGTGCCAGCAGTTTTGGACAGGGTTATGGCTACACCTTC. Its protein product is CASSFGQGYGYTF.